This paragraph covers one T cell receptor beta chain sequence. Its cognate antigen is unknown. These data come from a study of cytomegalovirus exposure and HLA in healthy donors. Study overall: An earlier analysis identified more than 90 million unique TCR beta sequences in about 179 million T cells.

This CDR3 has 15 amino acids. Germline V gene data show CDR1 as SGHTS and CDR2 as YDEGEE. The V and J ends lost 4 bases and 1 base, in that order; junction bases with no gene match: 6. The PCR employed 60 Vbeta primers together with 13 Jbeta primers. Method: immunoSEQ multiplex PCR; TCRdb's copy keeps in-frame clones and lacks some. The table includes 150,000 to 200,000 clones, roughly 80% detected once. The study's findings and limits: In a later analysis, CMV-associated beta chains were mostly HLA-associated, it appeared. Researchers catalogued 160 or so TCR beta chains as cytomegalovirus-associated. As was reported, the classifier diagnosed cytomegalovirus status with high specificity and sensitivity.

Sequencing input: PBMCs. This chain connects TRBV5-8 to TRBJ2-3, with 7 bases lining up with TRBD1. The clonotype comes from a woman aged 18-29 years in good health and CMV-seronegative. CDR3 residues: CASSKGTARTDTQYF. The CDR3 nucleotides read TGTGCCAGCAGCAAAGGGACAGCCCGCACAGATACGCAGTATTTT.